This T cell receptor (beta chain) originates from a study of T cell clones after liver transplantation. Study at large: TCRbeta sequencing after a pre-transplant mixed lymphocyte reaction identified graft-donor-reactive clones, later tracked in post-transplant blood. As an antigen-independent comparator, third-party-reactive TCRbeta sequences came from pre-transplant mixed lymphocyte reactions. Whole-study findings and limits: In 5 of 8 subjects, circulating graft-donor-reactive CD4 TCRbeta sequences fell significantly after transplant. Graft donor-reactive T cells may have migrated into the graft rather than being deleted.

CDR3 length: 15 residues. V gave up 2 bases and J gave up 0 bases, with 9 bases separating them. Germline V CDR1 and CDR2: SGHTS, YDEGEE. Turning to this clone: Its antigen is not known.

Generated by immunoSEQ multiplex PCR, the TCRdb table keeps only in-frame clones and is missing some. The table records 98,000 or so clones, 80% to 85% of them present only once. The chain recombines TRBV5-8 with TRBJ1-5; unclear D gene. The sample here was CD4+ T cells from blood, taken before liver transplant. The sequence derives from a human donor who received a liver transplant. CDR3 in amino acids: CASSLDMYSNQPQHF. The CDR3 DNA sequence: TGTGCCAGCAGCTTAGACATGTATAGCAATCAGCCCCAGCATTTT.